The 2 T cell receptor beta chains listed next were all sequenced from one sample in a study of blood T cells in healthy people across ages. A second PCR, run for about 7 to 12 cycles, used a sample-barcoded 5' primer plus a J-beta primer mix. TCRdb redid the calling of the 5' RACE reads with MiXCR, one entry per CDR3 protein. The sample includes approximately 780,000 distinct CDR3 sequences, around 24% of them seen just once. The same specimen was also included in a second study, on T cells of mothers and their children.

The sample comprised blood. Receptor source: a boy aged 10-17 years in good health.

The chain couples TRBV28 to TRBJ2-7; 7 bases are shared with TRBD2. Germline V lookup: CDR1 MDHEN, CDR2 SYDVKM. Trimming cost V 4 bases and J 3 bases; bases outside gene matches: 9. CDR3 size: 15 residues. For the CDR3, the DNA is TGTGCCAGCAGTTCCAGCGGGGAGTATCGCTACGAGCAGTACTTC. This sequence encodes CASSSSGEYRYEQYF.

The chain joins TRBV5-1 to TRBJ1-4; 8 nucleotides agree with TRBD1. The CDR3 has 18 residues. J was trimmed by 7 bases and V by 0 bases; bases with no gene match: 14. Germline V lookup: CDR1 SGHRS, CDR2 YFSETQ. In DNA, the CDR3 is TGCGCCAGCAGCTTGGCCTCAGACAGGGGCCAAGATCGTGAAAAACTGTTTTTT. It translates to CASSLASDRGQDREKLFF. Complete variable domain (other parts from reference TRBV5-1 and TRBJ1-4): KAGVTQTPRYLIKTRGQQVTLSCSPISGHRSVSWYQQTPGQGLQFLFEYFSETQRNKGNFPGRFSGRQFSNSRSEMNVSTLELGDSALYLCASSLASDRGQDREKLFFGSGTQLSVL.